The 19 T cell receptor beta chains reported below all come from one sample, sequenced in a study of blood T cell repertoires in COVID-19. Sequencing used immunoSEQ multiplex PCR; TCRdb keeps in-frame clones, though not all of them. The table has over 90,000 clones, 84% seen once; the top ten hold over 9.5%. The sample was peripheral blood. The receptors here all came from a man between 40 and 49 years old with active or convalescent COVID-19.

In regard to this clone: A much more abundant neighbour one base away suggests this may be a read error. The chain uses TRBV9 and TRBJ1-1, with TRBD1 matching 9 bases. Germline V gene lookup returns CDR1 SGDLS and CDR2 YYNGEE. The CDR3 loop spans 14 amino acids. Trimming cost V 3 bases and J 4 bases; bases outside gene matches: 4. CDR3 sequence (DNA): TGTGCCAGCAGCGCCCGACAGGGGGGCACTGAAGCTTTCTTT. The encoded protein is CASSARQGGTEAFF.

The chain uses TRBV7-6 and TRBJ2-3, with D possibly matching TRBD2 (6 bases). The CDR3 totals 17 residues. Germline CDR1 and CDR2: SGHVS and FNYEAQ. V was shortened by 2 bases and J by 0 bases, with 15 bases between the two germline ends. This CDR3 is CASSLMSGVSSTDTQYF. DNA of the CDR3: TGTGCCAGCAGCTTAATGTCGGGGGTCTCTAGCACAGATACGCAGTATTTT.

The rearrangement uses TRBV2 and TRBJ2-3, with TRBD1 matching over 10 bases. With V trimmed by 7 bases and J by 8 bases, 9 bases remained unmatched. Germline assignment: CDR1 SNHLY and CDR2 FYNNEI. The CDR3 is made up of 14 amino acids. The CDR3 reads CASMRDRGWGTQYF. CDR3 in DNA: TGTGCCAGCATGAGGGACAGGGGATGGGGTACGCAGTATTTT.

The chain couples TRBV21-1 to TRBJ2-7; the D call TRBD1 from the table was never checked on the DNA. TRBV21-1 is a pseudogene segment. The CDR3 spans 14 residues. The CDR3 spells CASSKAARFYEQYF. In DNA, the CDR3 is TGTGCCAGCAGCAAAGCAGCCAGGTTCTACGAGCAGTACTTC.

CDR3 nucleotides: TGTGCCAGCAGGCCCCTGGGACTCCAGGAAAAACTGTTTTTT. Encoded protein: CASRPLGLQEKLFF. This rearrangement joins TRBV2 to TRBJ1-4, with D possibly being TRBD1 (5 bases). The CDR3 sequence is 14 residues long. Trimming removed 6 bases at V and 8 bases at J, with 16 bases between. CDR1 SNHLY and CDR2 FYNNEI come from the germline V gene.

The chain links TRBV3-1 (or the pseudogene TRBV3-2) to TRBJ1-2; 8 positions match TRBD1. The J segment lost 5 bases and the V segment lost 0 bases, leaving 11 bases of the junction unmatched. Germline V gives CDR1 LGHDT, CDR2 YNNKEL (reference sequence). The length of the CDR3 is 17 residues. The CDR3 spells CASSQDDRQGARYGYTF. The CDR3 DNA reads TGTGCCAGCAGCCAAGATGATCGGCAGGGGGCGCGATATGGCTACACCTTC.

In DNA form, the CDR3 reads TGTGCCAGCTCACCAGACAGCAGCAATCAGCCCCAGCATTTT. It translates to CASSPDSSNQPQHF. The V gene is TRBV18, the J gene TRBJ1-5, with D perhaps TRBD1 (5 bases). Germline loops: CDR1 KGHSH, CDR2 LQKENI. The CDR3 covers 14 residues. V gave up 2 bases and J gave up 1 base, with 6 bases separating them.

As to this clone: The junction departs from germline at one end; a sequencing error may be responsible. The chain is built from TRBV19 and TRBJ1-5; no clear D gene. Germline loops: CDR1 LNHDA, CDR2 SQIVND (reference sequence). The CDR3 covers 11 residues. CDR3 residues: CASIGGVSFRF. The CDR3 DNA is TGTGCCAGTATTGGTGGAGTGTCTTTCCGTTTT.

The rearrangement joins TRBV25-1 to TRBJ1-2; D gene ambiguous. The CDR3 contains 13 residues. V was cut by 3 bases and J by 7 bases, with 12 bases left in between. Germline V gene lookup returns CDR1 MGHDK and CDR2 SYGVNS. CDR3 in DNA: TGTGCCAGCAGTGAGAGCAGGCAGTCTGGCTACACCTTC. As protein: CASSESRQSGYTF.

The chain has TRBV12-3 or TRBV12-4 and TRBJ1-2; possibly TRBD1 for D (6 bases). The CDR3 covers 13 residues. The V and J ends lost 7 bases and 5 bases respectively, with 14 bases between them. The CDR3 protein is CASTLGGRYGYTF. Written as DNA, the CDR3 is TGTGCCAGCACCCTCGGGGGGCGATATGGCTACACCTTC.

V is TRBV6-5 and J is TRBJ1-5; tentative D call: TRBD1 (6 bases). Germline CDR1 reads MNHEY; CDR2 reads SVGAGI. Trimming pared 0 bases from V and 4 bases from J, leaving 13 bases between. The CDR3 spans 16 residues. This CDR3 reads CASSYSARGGNQPQHF. The CDR3 nucleotides read TGTGCCAGCAGTTACTCCGCCAGGGGCGGGAATCAGCCCCAGCATTTT.

V is TRBV3-1 (or the pseudogene TRBV3-2) and J is TRBJ2-7; 9 nucleotides match TRBD1. The CDR3 totals 16 residues. V gave up 6 bases and J gave up 2 bases; unmatched junction bases: 11. Germline V gene lookup returns CDR1 LGHDT and CDR2 YNNKEL (reference sequence). The CDR3 region has the DNA TGTGCCAGCAGTCGAGAACTCCGGGACAGGGCCTACGAGCAGTACTTC. Its translation: CASSRELRDRAYEQYF.

The chain employs TRBV6-1 and TRBJ2-1; 8 nucleotides match TRBD2. Trimming removed 3 bases from V and 4 bases from J; junction bases left unmatched: 5. From germline, CDR1 is MNHNS and CDR2 SASEGT. CDR3 size: 15 residues. The CDR3 coding sequence is TGTGCCAGCAGTGAGTCGGGGGGGCTTTACAATGAGCAGTTCTTC. This encodes CASSESGGLYNEQFF.

For the CDR3, the DNA is TGTGCCAGCAGTGAGGGGACTAGCTTCGGCGAGCAGTACTTC. Amino acids: CASSEGTSFGEQYF. The chain combines TRBV6-1 with TRBJ2-7, with 9 bases matching TRBD2. Germline V gene data show CDR1 as MNHNS and CDR2 as SASEGT. The CDR3 has 14 amino acids. V gave up 3 bases and J gave up 6 bases; unmatched junction bases: 6.

The rearrangement uses TRBV12-5 and TRBJ1-6, with a tentative D call TRBD1 (5 bases). V gave up 2 bases and J gave up 7 bases, with 9 bases separating them. The CDR3 is 14 residues long. In germline, CDR1 is LGHNT, CDR2 FRNRAP. CDR3 amino acids: CASGLFAGNSPLHF. The CDR3 DNA reads TGTGCTAGTGGTTTGTTCGCAGGGAATTCACCCCTCCACTTT. The full variable domain, its missing parts supplied by reference TRBV12-5 and TRBJ1-6, is DARVTQTPRHKVTEMGQEVTMRCQPILGHNTVFWYRQTMMQGLELLAYFRNRAPLDDSGMPKDRFSAEMPDATLATLKIQPSEPRDSAVYFCASGLFAGNSPLHFGNGTRLTVT.

This chain joins TRBV7-2 and TRBJ1-5; no firm D call. The CDR3 runs to 14 residues. Trimming took off 1 base at V and 9 bases at J, with 13 bases between the two ends. The germline V gene encodes CDR1 SGHTA and CDR2 FQGNSA. CDR3 DNA sequence: TGTGCCAGCAGCTTAGGGGCAGAAAGGCGGCCCCAGCATTTT. This sequence encodes CASSLGAERRPQHF.

The V gene is TRBV14, the J gene TRBJ1-1; TRBD1 is a possible D gene (5 bases). V lost 4 bases, J lost 3 bases, and 21 bases lay in between. The CDR3 consists of 17 residues. The germline V gene has CDR1 SGHDN and CDR2 FVKESK. This chain's CDR3 is CASSRSGTPLKYTEAFF. DNA for the CDR3: TGTGCCAGCAGCCGATCCGGGACTCCGCTTAAGTACACTGAAGCTTTCTTT.

The chain joins TRBV7-3 to TRBJ2-5; 11 bases map to TRBD1. The V gene's germline CDR1 is SGHTA and CDR2 FQGTGA. V shed 5 bases, J shed 4 bases, and the junction held 9 bases outside the gene matches. CDR3 length equals 16 residues. The CDR3 DNA reads TGTGCCAGCAGCGCCCGGACAGGGGGCCTTGGAGAGACCCAGTACTTC. It encodes CASSARTGGLGETQYF.

This rearrangement joins TRBV9 to TRBJ2-3, with D possibly being TRBD2 (6 bases). CDR1 is SGDLS, CDR2 YYNGEE, per germline. This CDR3 has 16 residues. Trimming removed 0 bases at V and 1 base at J, with 12 bases between. In nucleotides, the CDR3 is TGTGCCAGCAGCGTAGAAGGGCGGGGAGGCACAGATACGCAGTATTTT. Its translation: CASSVEGRGGTDTQYF.